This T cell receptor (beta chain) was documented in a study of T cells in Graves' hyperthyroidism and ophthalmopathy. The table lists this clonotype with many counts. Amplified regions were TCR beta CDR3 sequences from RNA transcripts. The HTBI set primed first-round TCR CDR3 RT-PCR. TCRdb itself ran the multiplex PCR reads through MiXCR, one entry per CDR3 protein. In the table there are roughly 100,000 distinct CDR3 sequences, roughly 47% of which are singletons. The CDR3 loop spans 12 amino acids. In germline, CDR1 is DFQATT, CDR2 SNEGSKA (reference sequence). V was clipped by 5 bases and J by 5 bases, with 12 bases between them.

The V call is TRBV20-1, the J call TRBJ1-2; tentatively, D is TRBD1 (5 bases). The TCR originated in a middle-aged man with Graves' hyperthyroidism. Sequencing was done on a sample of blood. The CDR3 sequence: CSAYRDEYGYTF. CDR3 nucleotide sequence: TGCAGTGCTTACCGGGACGAATATGGCTACACCTTC.